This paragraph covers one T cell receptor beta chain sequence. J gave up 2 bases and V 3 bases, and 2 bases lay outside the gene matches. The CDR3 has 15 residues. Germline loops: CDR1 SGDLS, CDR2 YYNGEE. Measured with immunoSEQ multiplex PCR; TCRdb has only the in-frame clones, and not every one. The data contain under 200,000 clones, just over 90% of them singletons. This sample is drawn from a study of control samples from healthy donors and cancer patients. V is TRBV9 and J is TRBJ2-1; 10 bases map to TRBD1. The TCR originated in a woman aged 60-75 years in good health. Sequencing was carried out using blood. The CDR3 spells CASSAGQGPYNEQFF. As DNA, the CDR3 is TGTGCCAGCAGCGCGGGACAGGGGCCCTACAATGAGCAGTTCTTC.